What follows are 21 T cell receptor beta chains derived from one specimen sequenced in a study of identical twins (TCRdb year 2016). Receptor amplification or capture employed 5' RACE. The sequencing machine was an Illumina HiSeq 2000. In TCRdb, the public reads were trimmed at Q25 with fastp and aligned with MiXCR, with productive beta chains retained. Rows are unified per CDR3 protein, each entry keeping the most common DNA and genes. Counted in this sample were 300,000 to 400,000 distinct CDR3 sequences; around 12% of them appeared once. Around 7.8% of the sample belongs to the ten largest clones. These data also featured in a second study, about yellow fever vaccine responses in identical twins.

Sequencing was performed on CD8+ T cells sorted from blood. Every receptor here comes from a woman under 30 in good health.

The V gene is TRBV6-1, the J gene TRBJ1-1, with 7 nucleotides matching TRBD1. The CDR3 spans 15 residues. V gave up 6 bases and J gave up 1 base; unmatched junction bases: 8. Germline V gene data show CDR1 as MNHNS and CDR2 as SASEGT. CDR3 sequence (DNA): TGTGCCAGCAGGCCCGCCGGGACAGCGAACACTGAAGCTTTCTTT. The encoded protein is CASRPAGTANTEAFF.

This chain connects TRBV5-6 to TRBJ2-3; tentative D call: TRBD2 (5 bases). V was cut by 0 bases and J by 2 bases, with 13 bases left in between. This CDR3 region has 16 residues. CDR1 is SGHDT, CDR2 YYEEEE, per germline. CDR3: CASSLGFGLLTDTQYF. The CDR3 DNA is TGTGCCAGCAGCTTGGGGTTCGGACTTCTCACAGATACGCAGTATTTT.

This clonotype showed up just a few times. This chain's CDR3 is CASSQLQGMETQYF. As DNA, the CDR3 is TGTGCCAGCAGCCAACTACAGGGTATGGAGACCCAGTACTTC. The rearrangement joins TRBV3-1 to TRBJ2-5, with a tentative D call TRBD1 (6 bases). Germline CDR1 LGHDT, CDR2 YNNKEL (reference sequence). This CDR3 contains 14 residues. With 2 bases removed from V and 5 bases from J, the gap between germline ends came to 12 bases.

This clonotype was detected only a few times. The chain uses TRBV20-1 and TRBJ2-3, with 7 bases identical to TRBD2. CDR1 is DFQATT, CDR2 SNEGSKA, per germline (reference sequence). J lost 0 bases, V lost 0 bases, and 6 bases had no gene match. The CDR3 has 16 residues. The CDR3 coding sequence is TGCAGTGCTAGAGATGAAGGTAGCGGGAGCACAGATACGCAGTATTTT. Encoded protein: CSARDEGSGSTDTQYF.

The sample holds a few counts of this clonotype. This sequence joins TRBV11-2 and TRBJ2-1, with 9 bases fitting TRBD2. Germline CDR1 reads SGHAT; CDR2 reads FQNNGV. The length of the CDR3 is 16 residues. The trim removed 3 bases at V and 4 bases at J, leaving 7 bases unmatched. CDR3 in amino acids: CASSLATSGLYNEQFF. DNA of the CDR3: TGTGCCAGCAGCTTGGCAACTAGCGGGCTGTACAATGAGCAGTTCTTC.

This clonotype was recorded a few times. The chain joins TRBV20-1 to TRBJ2-3; 10 nucleotides agree with TRBD2. Germline CDR1 is DFQATT and CDR2 is SNEGSKA (reference sequence). The CDR3 is made up of 13 amino acids. Unmatched junction bases numbered 4, after V lost 6 bases and J lost 4 bases. The CDR3 protein is CSALAGASDTQYF. The DNA for the CDR3 is TGCAGTGCGCTAGCGGGAGCGTCAGATACGCAGTATTTT.

This clonotype was counted a few times. The gene calls are TRBV7-8 and TRBJ2-7, with 7 bases fitting TRBD2. V was pared by 7 bases and J by 0 bases, with 9 bases of the junction left unmatched. Germline CDR1 and CDR2: SGHVS and FQNEAQ. This CDR3 is 15 amino acids long. The CDR3 here is CASTSVAGLSYEQYF. The DNA for the CDR3 is TGTGCCAGCACGTCGGTAGCGGGCCTCTCCTACGAGCAGTACTTC.

V usage is TRBV2 and J usage is TRBJ1-2; unclear D gene. The CDR3 spans 14 residues. V shed 5 bases and J shed 2 bases, with 12 bases lying between them. CDR1 is SNHLY, CDR2 FYNNEI, per germline. CDR3 residues: CASSQKSLNYGYTF. For the CDR3, the DNA is TGTGCCAGCAGTCAGAAAAGTTTAAACTATGGCTACACCTTC.

This clonotype came up once. The rearrangement uses TRBV24-1 and TRBJ2-6; D is perhaps TRBD1 (6 bases). The germline V and J ends were trimmed by 7 bases and 2 bases, with 11 bases remaining between them. This CDR3 contains 15 residues. Germline lookup yields CDR1 KGHDR and CDR2 SFDVKD. This CDR3 reads CATSYREAGANVLTF. CDR3 nucleotides: TGTGCCACCAGCTACAGGGAAGCTGGGGCCAACGTCCTGACTTTC.

In this sample, this clonotype turned up a few times. The chain joins TRBV28 to TRBJ2-7; 7 nucleotides line up with TRBD1. The germline gives CDR1 MDHEN, CDR2 SYDVKM. V shed 2 bases, J shed 4 bases, and the junction held 11 bases outside the gene matches. The CDR3 covers 16 residues. CDR3 loop: CASSLPKQGMGYEQYF. CDR3 sequence (DNA): TGTGCCAGCAGTTTACCCAAACAGGGGATGGGATACGAGCAGTACTTC.

V usage is TRBV27 and J usage is TRBJ2-1, with 8 bases fitting TRBD2. Germline lookup yields CDR1 MNHEY and CDR2 SMNVEV (reference sequence). The J segment lost 11 bases and the V segment lost 4 bases, leaving 10 bases of the junction unmatched. This CDR3 is built from 14 residues. CDR3 protein: CASSWGGSGGQQFF. CDR3 bases: TGTGCCAGCAGTTGGGGCGGCAGCGGGGGTCAGCAGTTCTTC.

This chain uses TRBV11-2 with TRBJ2-1; D call uncertain. V was trimmed by 2 bases and J by 4 bases, leaving 18 bases between them. Germline CDR1 is SGHAT and CDR2 is FQNNGV. The CDR3 totals 17 residues. The CDR3 reads CASSLMRSQSPYNEQFF. Written as DNA, the CDR3 is TGTGCCAGCAGCTTAATGAGGAGTCAGAGTCCATACAATGAGCAGTTCTTC.

This rearrangement joins TRBV27 to TRBJ2-7, with D possibly matching TRBD2 (5 bases). V shed 11 bases and J shed 4 bases, with 15 bases lying between them. Looked up from germline, CDR1 is MNHEY and CDR2 is SMNVEV (reference sequence). There are 12 residues in the CDR3. CDR3 loop: CAAGKGLYEQYF. The CDR3 nucleotides read TGTGCCGCCGGGAAAGGCCTTTACGAGCAGTACTTC.

Only a few counts were recorded for this clonotype. V usage is TRBV9 and J usage is TRBJ2-1; TRBD1 or TRBD2 may be the D gene (5 bases each). This CDR3 region has 16 residues. V gave up 4 bases and J gave up 4 bases, with 18 bases separating them. Looked up from germline, CDR1 is SGDLS and CDR2 is YYNGEE. In DNA, the CDR3 is TGTGCCAGCAGCATCTTATCCGGGACGGGTTACAATGAGCAGTTCTTC. It is translated as CASSILSGTGYNEQFF.

This clonotype was observed many times. The V and J genes are TRBV7-9 and TRBJ1-1, with a possible D match to TRBD1 (6 bases). The length of the CDR3 is 14 residues. CDR1 and CDR2 from the germline V gene are SEHNR and FQNEAQ (reference sequence). V was cut by 4 bases and J by 2 bases, with 11 bases left in between. CDR3 DNA: TGTGCCAGCAGCTCGACAGGAGTTAACACTGAAGCTTTCTTT. Translation gives CASSSTGVNTEAFF.

This CDR3 reads CASRDLFFVETQYF. DNA for the CDR3: TGTGCCAGCAGGGACCTATTTTTTGTGGAGACCCAGTACTTC. This chain links TRBV6-1 with TRBJ2-5, with D hard to call. Germline V lookup: CDR1 MNHNS, CDR2 SASEGT. The V gene lost 6 bases and the J gene lost 5 bases, with 16 bases spanning the gap. The CDR3 runs 14 residues.

The rearrangement uses TRBV27 and TRBJ1-5; tentative D call: TRBD1 (5 bases). Trimming removed 3 bases from V and 4 bases from J, with 19 bases in between. CDR1 is MNHEY and CDR2 is SMNVEV in the germline V gene (reference sequence). The CDR3 has 17 amino acids. DNA of the CDR3: TGTGCCAGCAGTTTCGCCGGGACCGCTTTAGGGAATCAGCCCCAGCATTTT. Residues: CASSFAGTALGNQPQHF.

The V gene is TRBV28, the J gene TRBJ1-1; D is unclear. Between the trimmed V and J ends, which lost 3 bases and 7 bases, there was a span of 9 bases. Germline CDR1 MDHEN, CDR2 SYDVKM. The CDR3 is made up of 12 amino acids. The CDR3 protein is CASSFKGREAFF. Written as DNA, the CDR3 is TGTGCCAGCAGTTTTAAGGGCCGTGAAGCTTTCTTT.

This chain uses TRBV27 with TRBJ2-1; 10 bases match TRBD2. CDR1 is MNHEY and CDR2 is SMNVEV in the germline V gene (reference sequence). V shed 5 bases and J 7 bases; nucleotides not matched to a gene: 8. The length of the CDR3 is 15 residues. The CDR3 loop reads CASSPSGLAKNEQFF. The CDR3 coding sequence is TGTGCCAGCAGTCCTTCGGGACTAGCGAAAAATGAGCAGTTCTTC.

The rearrangement joins TRBV7-9 to TRBJ2-3; no reliable D call. The V end lost 3 bases, the J end lost 0 bases, and 10 bases lay between the germline ends. The CDR3 length is 15 residues. CDR1 and CDR2 (germline): SEHNR, FQNEAQ (reference sequence). For the CDR3, the DNA is TGTGCCAGCAGCTTGACGGTGGGAAGCACAGATACGCAGTATTTT. Translated, it gives CASSLTVGSTDTQYF.

This clonotype has a handful of counts. The J gene is TRBJ2-5, the V gene TRBV9; D possibly matches TRBD1 or TRBD2 (5 bases each). This CDR3 spans 15 amino acids. Per germline, CDR1 SGDLS and CDR2 YYNGEE. V was clipped by 3 bases and J by 4 bases, with 16 bases between them. In DNA form, the CDR3 reads TGTGCCAGCAGCGGCCGGGGCGCCAAGGGAGAGACCCAGTACTTC. Residues: CASSGRGAKGETQYF.